These 18 T cell receptor beta chains were all obtained from the same sample, sequenced in a study of cytomegalovirus exposure and HLA in healthy donors. It was with 60 Vbeta and 13 Jbeta primers that the PCR ran. Clones were read by immunoSEQ multiplex PCR, and TCRdb kept only the in-frame ones, dropping some. The sample contains about 120,000 clones, roughly 69% of which appear only once. Sequencing used PBMCs. These receptors were taken from a woman aged 35 to 49 in good health and CMV-seropositive.

V gene TRBV6-5 combines with J gene TRBJ1-1; D is undetermined. Germline V gene data show CDR1 as MNHEY and CDR2 as SVGAGI. There are 13 residues in the CDR3. Between the trimmed V and J ends, which lost 6 bases and 3 bases, there was a span of 11 bases. The CDR3 here is CASSRGGDTEAFF. In DNA, the CDR3 is TGTGCCAGCAGCCGGGGAGGAGACACTGAAGCTTTCTTT.

The rearrangement joins TRBV2 to TRBJ2-5; TRBD2 is a possible D gene (6 bases). Trimming cost V 6 bases and J 9 bases, with 11 bases left between them. Germline values: CDR1 SNHLY, CDR2 FYNNEI. CDR3 size: 11 residues. CDR3 DNA: TGTGCCAGCAGGGACACGGGGGCCCAGTACTTC. Its translation is CASRDTGAQYF.

The chain has TRBV5-5 and TRBJ2-1; weak D call: TRBD1 (5 bases). The CDR3 sequence is 17 residues long. With 4 bases removed from V and 0 bases from J, the gap between germline ends came to 17 bases. CDR1 SGHKS and CDR2 YYEKEE come from the germline V gene (reference sequence). The CDR3 DNA is TGTGCCAGCAGCCGTAAAACGACAGAAAGCTCCTACAATGAGCAGTTCTTC. It is translated as CASSRKTTESSYNEQFF.

A few counts support this clone. The chain recombines TRBV2 with TRBJ2-1; 15 bases agree with TRBD2. CDR1 and CDR2 from the germline V gene are SNHLY and FYNNEI. The J segment lost 16 bases and the V segment lost 5 bases, leaving 15 bases of the junction unmatched. The CDR3 sequence is 16 residues long. DNA of the CDR3: TGTGCCAGCAGTTTAGGGACTAGCGGGGGGACAGGGGGGGGCTTCTTC. It specifies CASSLGTSGGTGGGFF.

This clone was observed a single time. This chain links TRBV5-1 with TRBJ1-3; no clear D. The CDR3 sequence is 15 residues long. Looked up from germline, CDR1 is SGHRS and CDR2 is YFSETQ. V was shortened by 0 bases and J by 0 bases, with 7 bases between the two germline ends. The CDR3 DNA reads as TGCGCCAGCAGCTTGGACAGCAACTCTGGAAACACCATATATTTT. Protein sequence: CASSLDSNSGNTIYF.

This clone was observed once. The chain couples TRBV6-5 to TRBJ1-5; 10 nucleotides align to TRBD1. Germline CDR1 and CDR2: MNHEY and SVGAGI. Trimming removed 2 bases from V and 7 bases from J; junction bases left unmatched: 8. The CDR3 is 16 residues long. The CDR3 region is CASSYRGTGVGQPQHF. The CDR3 DNA is TGTGCCAGCAGTTACCGGGGGACAGGGGTGGGGCAGCCCCAGCATTTT.

In this sample, this clone turned up once. The chain is built from TRBV7-6 and TRBJ2-5; TRBD1 matches 11 bases. In germline, CDR1 is SGHVS, CDR2 FNYEAQ. V was clipped by 5 bases and J by 4 bases; unmatched bases: 6. CDR3 size: 15 residues. The CDR3 spells CASSPGQGAGETQYF. CDR3 sequence (DNA): TGTGCCAGCAGCCCCGGACAGGGGGCTGGAGAGACCCAGTACTTC.

Remarks on this clone: At one end, the junction sequence differs from germline, possibly due to a read error. The chain combines TRBV29-1 with TRBJ2-1; 10 nucleotides agree with TRBD2. The V gene's germline CDR1 is SQVTM and CDR2 ANQGSEA. This CDR3 region has 15 residues. The DNA for the CDR3 is TGCAGCGTAGAAGTAGGGCTAGCGGGAGAAGGTGAGCAGTTCTTC. It codes for CSVEVGLAGEGEQFF.

This clone was found a few times. This chain connects TRBV10-3 to TRBJ1-4, with TRBD1 matching over 9 bases. V lost 2 bases and J lost 5; bases outside the gene matches: 3. Germline V gives CDR1 ENHRY, CDR2 SYGVKD. The CDR3 covers 15 residues. CDR3 in DNA: TGTGCCATCAGTGAGGGGACAGGGTCCAATGAAAAACTGTTTTTT. It encodes CAISEGTGSNEKLFF.

The count of this clone is one. The V gene is TRBV6-4, the J gene TRBJ2-2; D might be TRBD1 (5 bases). The germline V gene encodes CDR1 MRHNA and CDR2 SNTAGT. V dropped 3 bases and J dropped 2 bases, with 7 bases sitting between them. The CDR3 totals 14 residues. CDR3 residues: CASSEGLNTGELFF. CDR3 nucleotide sequence: TGTGCCAGCAGTGAGGGGCTCAACACCGGGGAGCTGTTTTTT.

The CDR3 spells CATSRDLGLAGVEEDTQYF. Written as DNA, the CDR3 is TGTGCCACCAGCAGAGATCTGGGACTAGCGGGAGTTGAGGAAGATACGCAGTATTTT. This chain connects TRBV15 to TRBJ2-3; 14 bases map to TRBD2. The CDR3 is 19 amino acids. The V gene's germline CDR1 is LNHNV and CDR2 YYDKDF (reference sequence). Unmatched junction bases numbered 10, after V lost 0 bases and J lost 5 bases.

In this sample, this clone turned up a few times. The V call is TRBV29-1, the J call TRBJ2-5; TRBD1 matches at 8 bases. The ends lost 3 bases at V and 4 bases at J; junction bases unmatched: 4. Germline V CDR1 and CDR2: SQVTM, ANQGSEA. This CDR3 is built from 13 residues. This CDR3 reads CSVDRGRSETQYF. As DNA, the CDR3 is TGCAGCGTTGACAGGGGGCGGTCAGAGACCCAGTACTTC.

The chain joins TRBV7-9 to TRBJ2-4; TRBD1 matches at 10 bases. The CDR3 covers 19 residues. V was clipped by 3 bases and J by 0 bases; unmatched bases: 11. Germline-derived CDR1 and CDR2 are SEHNR and FQNEAQ (reference sequence). The CDR3 DNA reads as TGTGCCAGCAGCTTCGAAACCGGGACAGGGGCTCTAGCCAAAAACATTCAGTACTTC. It specifies CASSFETGTGALAKNIQYF.

The rearrangement joins TRBV29-1 to TRBJ1-4, with TRBD1 matching over 11 bases. V lost 3 bases to trimming and J lost 8 bases; unmatched junction nucleotides: 2. There are 13 residues in the CDR3. CDR1 is SQVTM, CDR2 ANQGSEA, per germline. CDR3 sequence (DNA): TGCAGCGTTGAGGACAGGGGGCGAGAAAAACTGTTTTTT. Translated, it gives CSVEDRGREKLFF.

This clone was observed a handful of times. The chain carries TRBV7-2 and TRBJ2-1; D not certain. V dropped 5 bases and J dropped 9 bases, with 20 bases sitting between them. This CDR3 is 15 amino acids long. The germline V gene has CDR1 SGHTA and CDR2 FQGNSA. CDR3 bases: TGTGCCAGCAGCACGATTGGAGTAGGAATGATTGAGCAGTTCTTC. Translating it yields CASSTIGVGMIEQFF.

The rearrangement uses TRBV30 and TRBJ2-1; TRBD1 matches at 10 bases. The germline CDR1 and CDR2 sequences are GTSNPN and SVGIG (reference sequence). The CDR3 length is 14 residues. J lost 6 bases, V lost 5 bases, and 7 bases had no gene match. The CDR3 here is CAWRRQGAGNEQFF. The CDR3 region has the DNA TGTGCCTGGCGACGACAGGGGGCCGGCAATGAGCAGTTCTTC.

V and J are TRBV7-9 and TRBJ2-7; maybe TRBD2 (5 bases). The length of the CDR3 is 18 residues. Trimming took 4 bases from V and 5 from J, leaving 27 bases between them. CDR1 SEHNR and CDR2 FQNEAQ come from the germline V gene (reference sequence). The CDR3 protein is CASSSSSLREIHRNEQYF. Here the CDR3 DNA reads TGTGCCAGCAGCTCGTCCTCACTCCGGGAAATTCATCGGAACGAGCAGTACTTC.

The chain uses TRBV4-2 and TRBJ2-7; D not resolved. CDR1 and CDR2 (germline): LGHNA, YNFKEQ. V lost 3 bases to trimming and J lost 5 bases, with 14 bases between them. CDR3 size: 14 residues. Here the CDR3 DNA reads TGTGCCAGCAGCCAGTCGTATAGCCCCCACGAGCAGTACTTC. Translating gives CASSQSYSPHEQYF.